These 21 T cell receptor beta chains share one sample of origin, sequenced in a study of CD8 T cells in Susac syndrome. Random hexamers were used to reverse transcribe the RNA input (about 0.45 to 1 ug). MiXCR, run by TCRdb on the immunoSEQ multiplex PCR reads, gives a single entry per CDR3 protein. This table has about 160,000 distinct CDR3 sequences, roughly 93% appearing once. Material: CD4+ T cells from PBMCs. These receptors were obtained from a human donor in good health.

The chain's CDR3 is CASSLTGTASYEQYF. The CDR3 DNA follows: TGCGCCAGCAGCCTGACCGGGACAGCCTCCTACGAGCAGTACTTC. The rearrangement uses TRBV4-1 and TRBJ2-7; 7 bases are a match to TRBD1. V dropped 4 bases and J dropped 0; count of bases not matched to a gene: 6. Germline CDR1 is MGHRA and CDR2 is YSYEKL. CDR3 size: 15 residues.

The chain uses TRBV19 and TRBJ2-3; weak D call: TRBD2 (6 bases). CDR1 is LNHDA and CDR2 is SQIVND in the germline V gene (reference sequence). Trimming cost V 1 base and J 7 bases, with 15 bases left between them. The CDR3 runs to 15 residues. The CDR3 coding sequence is TGTGCCAGTAGTATAGCGGCCCAGGGAGGAAATACGCAGTATTTT. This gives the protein CASSIAAQGGNTQYF.

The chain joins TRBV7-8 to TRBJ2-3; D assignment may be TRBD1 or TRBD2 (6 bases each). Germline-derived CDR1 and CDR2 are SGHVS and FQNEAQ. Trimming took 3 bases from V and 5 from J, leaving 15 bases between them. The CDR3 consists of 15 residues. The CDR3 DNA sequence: TGTGCCAGCAGCTTCGTCGGGGGCCGAGGAGATACGCAGTATTTT. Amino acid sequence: CASSFVGGRGDTQYF. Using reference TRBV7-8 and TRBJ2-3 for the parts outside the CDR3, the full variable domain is GAGVSQSPRYKVAKRGQDVALRCDPISGHVSLFWYQQALGQGPEFLTYFQNEAQLDKSGLPSDRFFAERPEGSVSTLKIQRTQQEDSAVYLCASSFVGGRGDTQYFGPGTRLTVL.

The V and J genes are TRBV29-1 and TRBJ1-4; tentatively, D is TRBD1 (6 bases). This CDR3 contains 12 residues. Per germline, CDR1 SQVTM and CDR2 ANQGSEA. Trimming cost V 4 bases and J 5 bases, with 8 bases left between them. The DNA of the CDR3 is TGCAGCGTTGGTCAGGGGAATGAAAAACTGTTTTTT. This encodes CSVGQGNEKLFF. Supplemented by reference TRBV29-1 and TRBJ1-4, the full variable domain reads SAVISQKPSRDICQRGTSLTIQCQVDSQVTMMFWYRQQPGQSLTLIATANQGSEATYESGFVIDKFPISRPNLTFSTLTVSNMSPEDSSIYLCSVGQGNEKLFFGSGTQLSVL.

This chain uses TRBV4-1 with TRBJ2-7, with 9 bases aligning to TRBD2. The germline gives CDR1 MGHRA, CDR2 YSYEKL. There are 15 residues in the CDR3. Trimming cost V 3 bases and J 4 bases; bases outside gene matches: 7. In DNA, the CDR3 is TGCGCCAGCAGCCAGGGTTCTAGCGGGGTTTACGAGCAGTACTTC. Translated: CASSQGSSGVYEQYF.

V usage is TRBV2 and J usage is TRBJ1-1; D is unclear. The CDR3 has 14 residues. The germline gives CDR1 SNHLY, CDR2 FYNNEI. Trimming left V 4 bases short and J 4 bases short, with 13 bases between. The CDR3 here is CASSVRGGVTEAFF. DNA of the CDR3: TGTGCCAGCAGTGTACGGGGAGGTGTCACTGAAGCTTTCTTT.

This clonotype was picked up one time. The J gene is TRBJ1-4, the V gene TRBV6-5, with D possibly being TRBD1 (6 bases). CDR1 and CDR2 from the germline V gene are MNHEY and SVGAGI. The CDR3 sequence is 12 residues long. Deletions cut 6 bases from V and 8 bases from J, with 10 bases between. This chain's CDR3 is CASRQGSEKLFF. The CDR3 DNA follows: TGTGCCAGCAGACAGGGAAGCGAAAAACTGTTTTTT.

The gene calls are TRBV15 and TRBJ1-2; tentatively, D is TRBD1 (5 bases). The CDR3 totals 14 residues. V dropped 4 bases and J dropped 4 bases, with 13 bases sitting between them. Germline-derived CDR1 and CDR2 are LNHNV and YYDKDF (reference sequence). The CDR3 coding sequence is TGTGCCACCAGCATTGGTTCGGGGGGCTATGGCTACACCTTC. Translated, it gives CATSIGSGGYGYTF.

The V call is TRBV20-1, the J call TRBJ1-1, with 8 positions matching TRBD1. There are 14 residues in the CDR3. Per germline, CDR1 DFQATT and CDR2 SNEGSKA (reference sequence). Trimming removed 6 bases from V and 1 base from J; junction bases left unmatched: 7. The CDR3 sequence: CSASDRVGNTEAFF. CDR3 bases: TGCAGTGCCTCGGACAGGGTGGGGAACACTGAAGCTTTCTTT.

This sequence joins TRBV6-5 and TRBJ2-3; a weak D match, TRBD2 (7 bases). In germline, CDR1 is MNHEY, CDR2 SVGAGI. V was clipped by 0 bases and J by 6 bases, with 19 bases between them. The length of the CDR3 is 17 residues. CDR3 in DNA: TGTGCCAGCAGTTACTCCTTATTGGGGGGGGCCGGGGATACGCAGTATTTT. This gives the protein CASSYSLLGGAGDTQYF.

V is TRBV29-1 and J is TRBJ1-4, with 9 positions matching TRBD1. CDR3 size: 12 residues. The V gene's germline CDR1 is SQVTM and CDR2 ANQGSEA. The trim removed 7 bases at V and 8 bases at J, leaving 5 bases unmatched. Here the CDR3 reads CSAGTGYEKLFF. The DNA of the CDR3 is TGCAGCGCCGGGACAGGGTACGAAAAACTGTTTTTT.

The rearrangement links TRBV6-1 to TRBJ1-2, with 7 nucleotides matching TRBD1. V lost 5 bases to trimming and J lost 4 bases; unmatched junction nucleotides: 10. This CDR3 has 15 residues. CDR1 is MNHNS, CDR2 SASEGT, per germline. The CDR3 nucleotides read TGTGCCAGCAGTACTTACAGGGGCGGCCCCTATGGCTACACCTTC. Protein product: CASSTYRGGPYGYTF.

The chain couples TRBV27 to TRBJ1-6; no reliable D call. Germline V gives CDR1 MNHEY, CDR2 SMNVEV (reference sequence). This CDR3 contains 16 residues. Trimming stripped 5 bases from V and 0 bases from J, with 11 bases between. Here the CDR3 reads CASSPHLLSYNSPLHF. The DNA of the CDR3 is TGTGCCAGCAGTCCTCATCTACTCTCCTATAATTCACCCCTCCACTTT.

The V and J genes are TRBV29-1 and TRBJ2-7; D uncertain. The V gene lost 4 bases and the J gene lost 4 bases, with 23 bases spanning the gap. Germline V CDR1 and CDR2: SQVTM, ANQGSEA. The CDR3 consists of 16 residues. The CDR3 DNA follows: TGCAGCGTTGTTGCCTGGGCCGAATTCAACTCTTACGAGCAGTACTTC. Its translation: CSVVAWAEFNSYEQYF.

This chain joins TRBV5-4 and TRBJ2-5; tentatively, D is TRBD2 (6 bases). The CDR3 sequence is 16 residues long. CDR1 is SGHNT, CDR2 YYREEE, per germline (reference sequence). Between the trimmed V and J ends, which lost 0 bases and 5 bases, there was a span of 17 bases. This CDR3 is CASSLAAGTSRETQYF. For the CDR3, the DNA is TGTGCCAGCAGCTTGGCGGCGGGGACCTCCCGTGAGACCCAGTACTTC.

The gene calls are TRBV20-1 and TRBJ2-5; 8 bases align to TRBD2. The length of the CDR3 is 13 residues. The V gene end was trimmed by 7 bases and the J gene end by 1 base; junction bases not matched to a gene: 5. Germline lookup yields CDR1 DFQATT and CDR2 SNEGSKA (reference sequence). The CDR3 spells CSGAGGSQETQYF. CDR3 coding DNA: TGCAGTGGGGCGGGGGGCAGCCAAGAGACCCAGTACTTC.

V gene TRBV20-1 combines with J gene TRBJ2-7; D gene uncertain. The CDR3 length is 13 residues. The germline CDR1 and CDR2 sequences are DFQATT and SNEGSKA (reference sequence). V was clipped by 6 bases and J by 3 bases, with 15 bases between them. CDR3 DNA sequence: TGCAGTGCCCTTCGGGCTCAAGGCTACGAGCAGTACTTC. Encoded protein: CSALRAQGYEQYF.

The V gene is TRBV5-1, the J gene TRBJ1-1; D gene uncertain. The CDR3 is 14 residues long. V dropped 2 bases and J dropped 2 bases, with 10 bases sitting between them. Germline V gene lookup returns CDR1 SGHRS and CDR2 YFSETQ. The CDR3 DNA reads TGCGCCAGCAGCTTCCCAGAAACTAACACTGAAGCTTTCTTT. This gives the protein CASSFPETNTEAFF.

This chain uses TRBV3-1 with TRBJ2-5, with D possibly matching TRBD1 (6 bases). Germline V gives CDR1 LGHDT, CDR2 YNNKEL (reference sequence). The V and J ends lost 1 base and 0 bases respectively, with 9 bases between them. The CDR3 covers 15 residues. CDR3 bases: TGTGCCAGCAGCCAAGCCGGACAGTACCAAGAGACCCAGTACTTC. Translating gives CASSQAGQYQETQYF.

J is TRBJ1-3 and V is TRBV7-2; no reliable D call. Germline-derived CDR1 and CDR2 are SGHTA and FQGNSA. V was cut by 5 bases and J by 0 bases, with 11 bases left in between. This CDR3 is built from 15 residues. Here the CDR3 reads CASSPKHNSGNTIYF. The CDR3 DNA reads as TGTGCCAGCAGCCCCAAACATAACTCTGGAAACACCATATATTTT.

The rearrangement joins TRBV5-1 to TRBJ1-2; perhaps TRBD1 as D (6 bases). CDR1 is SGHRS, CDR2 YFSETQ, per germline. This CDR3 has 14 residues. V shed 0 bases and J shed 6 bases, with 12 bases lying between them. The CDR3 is CASSLVVQGDGYTF. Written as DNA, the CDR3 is TGCGCCAGCAGCTTGGTTGTACAGGGAGATGGCTACACCTTC.